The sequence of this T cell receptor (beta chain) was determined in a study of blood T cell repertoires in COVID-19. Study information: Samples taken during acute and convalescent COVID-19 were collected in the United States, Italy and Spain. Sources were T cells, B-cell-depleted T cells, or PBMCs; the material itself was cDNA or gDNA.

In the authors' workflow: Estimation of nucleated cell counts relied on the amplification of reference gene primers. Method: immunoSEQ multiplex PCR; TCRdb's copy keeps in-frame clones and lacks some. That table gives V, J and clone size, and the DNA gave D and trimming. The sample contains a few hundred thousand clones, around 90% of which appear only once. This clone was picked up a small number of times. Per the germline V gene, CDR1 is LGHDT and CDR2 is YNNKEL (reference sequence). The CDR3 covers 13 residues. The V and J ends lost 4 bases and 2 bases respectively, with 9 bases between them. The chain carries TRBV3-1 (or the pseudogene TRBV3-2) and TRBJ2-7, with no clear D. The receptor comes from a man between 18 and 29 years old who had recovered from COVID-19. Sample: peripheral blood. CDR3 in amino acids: CASSPPSAYEQYF. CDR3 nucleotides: TGTGCCAGCAGCCCTCCTTCAGCCTACGAGCAGTACTTC.